This T cell receptor (beta chain) was profiled in a study of blood T cell repertoires in COVID-19. Study context: The United States, Italy and Spain were the sources of the acute and convalescent COVID-19 samples. Nucleic acid was either cDNA or gDNA, and it came from T cells, B-cell-depleted T cells, or PBMCs.

V was clipped by 2 bases and J by 5 bases; unmatched bases: 3. This CDR3 contains 16 residues. The V gene's germline CDR1 is SGHNT and CDR2 YYREEE (reference sequence). Per the authors' pipeline: Estimates of nucleated cell counts were drawn from the amplification of reference gene primers. The repertoire was sequenced with immunoSEQ multiplex PCR; TCRdb's copy has only in-frame clones and lacks some. That table gives V, J and clone size, and the DNA gave D and trimming. Altogether about 150,000 clones are present, approximately 82% being singletons, with the ten largest covering approximately 10%. This sequence originates from a woman aged 45-65 years with acute or convalescent COVID-19. Specimen: peripheral blood. The gene calls are TRBV5-4 and TRBJ2-2, with TRBD2 identical over 13 bases. The CDR3 loop reads CASSLRTSGRTGELFF. Here the CDR3 DNA reads TGTGCCAGCAGCTTACGGACTAGCGGGAGAACCGGGGAGCTGTTTTTT. Looking up the rest from reference TRBV5-4 and TRBJ2-2 gives the full variable domain: ETGVTQSPTHLIKTRGQQVTLRCSSQSGHNTVSWYQQALGQGPQFIFQYYREEENGRGNFPPRFSGLQFPNYSSELNVNALELDDSALYLCASSLRTSGRTGELFFGEGSRLTVL.